The T cell receptor beta chain described here comes from a study of radiotherapy plus CTLA-4 blockade in lung cancer (dated by TCRdb to the late 2010s). Context from the whole study: Among the enrolled patients, about 19% had an objective response, and about 31% reached disease control.

Paper-wide results and their limitations: The strongest predictors of response were reported to be early dynamic shifts in blood T cell clones along with a rise in serum interferon-beta following radiation. After treatment with radiotherapy and ipilimumab, TCR clones that came from tumors expanded in the peripheral blood.

Library creation used the immunoSEQ multiplex PCR assay. The clones in this table, taken by TCRdb from immuneACCESS, are in-frame only. Not every clone is retained; where verified, under half of the shortfall comes from an unresolved V gene, and the cause of the rest is unknown. For this sample the table gives 34,000 or so clones, of which 70% to 80% were detected only once. The top ten hold around 14% of the sample. Concerning this clone itself: It has no known antigen specificity. No qualities accompany the bases; no much larger clone lies one base away.

V is cut by 6 bases and J by 2 bases, and the space between the germline ends is 16 bases. Its CDR3 holds 15 amino acids, cysteine through phenylalanine. Only CDR3 DNA is held: 45 bases, read in frame from base 1. The germline V gene specifies MNHNS as CDR1 and SASEGT as CDR2. In this study, focal radiation therapy paired with CTLA-4 blockade (ipilimumab) was tested in patients who had chemo-refractory metastatic non-small-cell lung cancer. Specimen: peripheral blood, collected from a patient treated with radiotherapy plus ipilimumab. This receptor was obtained from a human donor with non-small cell lung cancer that progressed on radiotherapy plus ipilimumab. Recombination linked TRBV6-1 to TRBJ1-2; TRBD1 is a weak D gene call, 5 bases matching. The DNA reads TGTGCCAGCAGCGTCTCGGGGCAAGGGAACTATGGCTACACCTTC. Its protein reads: CASSVSGQGNYGYTF.